A selection of T cell receptor beta chains follows, all from one sample in a study of radiotherapy plus CTLA-4 blockade in lung cancer. Data came from immunoSEQ multiplex PCR; TCRdb stores just in-frame clones and leaves some out. The sample shows about 98,000 clones, 82% of them seen only once. The sample was peripheral blood, taken from a patient treated with radiotherapy plus ipilimumab. These receptors were obtained from a human donor with non-small cell lung cancer who had a partial response to radiotherapy plus ipilimumab. CDR3s leave out the opening cysteine and the closing phenylalanine or tryptophan.

TRBV5-6	ASSLLANYGYT
TRBV20-1	SATPYYEQY
TRBV6-5	ASSSRQGNIEQY
TRBV5-4	ASSQGQREAEQF
TRBV5-4	ASSLATSGRNTGELF
TRBV5-8	ASSLKRDTEAF
TRBV19	ASSIGRDNEQF
TRBV5-1	ASSLGRGSSYNEQF
TRBV4-1	ASSHAGLAVGGEQF
TRBV27	ASSFRTSGRIGSYNEQF
TRBV5-1	ASSLIVGANTGELF
TRBV6-6	ASRGTGNTEAF
TRBV5-1	ASTPHGDSSSYEQY
TRBV7-3	ASSFDRGHEQY
TRBV5-1	ASSLDGGIYEQY
TRBV28	ASSPNVAERGQPQH
TRBV2	ASSAQVAGANVLT
TRBV4-2	ASSQDTRGAGGYT
TRBV30	AWSVGADSTDTQY
TRBV28	ASSFIHQGQGHGYT
TRBV5-1	ASSSTSVANTGELF
TRBV28	ASSESGGAVPYNEQF
TRBV6-6	ASSLRLNTEAF
TRBV11-3	ASSFTSQGNEQF
TRBV2	ASNPIGTVEQY
TRBV19	ASTTGIYGYT
TRBV18	ASSPPGTGGGYEQY
TRBV10-1	ASSPDRGPTGELF
TRBV10-3	AITRDRVNEQY
TRBV28	ASSSGDMNTEAF
TRBV5-1	ASSLADRASYEQY
TRBV6-1	ASSVRGNTEAF
TRBV14	ASSQQTGLDYGYT
TRBV28	ASKTGPTYEQY
TRBV18	ASLPLRGPNEQF
TRBV5-1	ASSLRTSGEQY
TRBV30	AWSVSVTGGIYNEQF
TRBV6-5	ASRSTSGTFYEQY
TRBV27	ASSIGGSSYNEQF
TRBV27	ASRSSDLNTEAF
TRBV5-1	ASSSPLAASTDTQY
TRBV11-2	ASSSQETQY
TRBV19	ASSIERSTDTQY
TRBV18	ASSPRLAGVEETQY
TRBV7-2	ASSLASGGVNNEQF
TRBV2	ASIETLNTEAF
TRBV18	ASSPQWEGVFSYNEQF
TRBV6-5	ASSELAASYEQY
TRBV29-1	SARLAGETQY
TRBV10-2	ASSEVSGRVDTQY
TRBV27	ASSPTSGGPFMNTEAF
TRBV2	ASSNQAGGSTDTQY
TRBV20-1	SASQNTEAF